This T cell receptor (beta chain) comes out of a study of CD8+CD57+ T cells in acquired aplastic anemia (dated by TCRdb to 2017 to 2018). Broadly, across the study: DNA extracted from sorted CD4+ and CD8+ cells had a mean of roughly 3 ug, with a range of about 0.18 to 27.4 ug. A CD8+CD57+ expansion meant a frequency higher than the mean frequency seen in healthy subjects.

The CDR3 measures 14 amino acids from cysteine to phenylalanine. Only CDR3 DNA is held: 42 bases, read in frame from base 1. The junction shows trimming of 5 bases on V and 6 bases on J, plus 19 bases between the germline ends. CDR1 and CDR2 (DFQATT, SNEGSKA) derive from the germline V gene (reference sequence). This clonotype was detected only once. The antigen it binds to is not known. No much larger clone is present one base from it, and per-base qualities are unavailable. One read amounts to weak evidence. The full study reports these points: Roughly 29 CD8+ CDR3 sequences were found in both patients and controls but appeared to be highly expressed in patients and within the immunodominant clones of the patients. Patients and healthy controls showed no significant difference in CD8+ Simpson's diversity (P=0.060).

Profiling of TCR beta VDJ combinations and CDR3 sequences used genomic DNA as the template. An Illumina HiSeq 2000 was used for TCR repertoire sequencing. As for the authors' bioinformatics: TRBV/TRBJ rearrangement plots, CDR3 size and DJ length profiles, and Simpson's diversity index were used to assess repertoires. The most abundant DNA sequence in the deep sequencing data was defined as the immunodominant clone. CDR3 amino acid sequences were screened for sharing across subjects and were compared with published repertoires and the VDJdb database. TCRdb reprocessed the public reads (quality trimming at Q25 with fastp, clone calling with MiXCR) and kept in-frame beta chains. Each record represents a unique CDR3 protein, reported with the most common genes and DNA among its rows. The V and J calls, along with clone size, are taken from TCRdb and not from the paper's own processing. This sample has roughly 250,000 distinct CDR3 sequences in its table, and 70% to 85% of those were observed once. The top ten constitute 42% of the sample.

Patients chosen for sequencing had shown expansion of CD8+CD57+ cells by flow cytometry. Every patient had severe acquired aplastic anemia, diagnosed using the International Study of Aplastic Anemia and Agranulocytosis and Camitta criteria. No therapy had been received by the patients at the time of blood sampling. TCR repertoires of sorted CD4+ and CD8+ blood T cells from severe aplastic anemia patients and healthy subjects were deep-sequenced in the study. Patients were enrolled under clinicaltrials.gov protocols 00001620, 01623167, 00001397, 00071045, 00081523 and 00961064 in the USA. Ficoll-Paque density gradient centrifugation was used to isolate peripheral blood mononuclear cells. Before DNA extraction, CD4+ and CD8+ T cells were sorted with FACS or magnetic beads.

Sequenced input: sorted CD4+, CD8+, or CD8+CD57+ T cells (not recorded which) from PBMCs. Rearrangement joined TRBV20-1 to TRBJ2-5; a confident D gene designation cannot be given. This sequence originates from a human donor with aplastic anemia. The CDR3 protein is CSAVIDGNTKTQYF. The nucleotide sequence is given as TGCAGTGCTGTGATAGATGGAAACACCAAGACCCAGTACTTC.